The rows below give T cell receptor beta chains drawn from one sample of a study of cytomegalovirus exposure and HLA in healthy donors. Clones were read by immunoSEQ multiplex PCR, and TCRdb kept only the in-frame ones, dropping some. This sample yields some 130,000 clones, of which approximately 80% are seen a single time; 3.1% belongs to the top ten. The material sequenced was PBMCs. Receptors originate from a man in his forties or fifties in good health and CMV-seronegative. The CDR3 runs from the conserved cysteine through the conserved F or W. The order of the fields is clone size, J gene, V gene, D gene, CDR3 protein, CDR3 DNA. The D gene is left open where the match is weak. Where a row states a size, it is once, few, many or the class of an expanded clone; other rows omit it.

size: NA
J: TRBJ2-3
V: TRBV7-3
D: TRBD2
CDR3: CASSSGLATDTQYF
DNA: TGTGCCAGCAGCTCGGGACTAGCCACAGATACGCAGTATTTT

size: NA
J: TRBJ2-5
V: TRBV5-4
D: TRBD2
CDR3: CASSLAGLARGTQYF
DNA: TGTGCCAGCAGCTTGGCGGGACTAGCGCGTGGGACCCAGTACTTC

size: NA
J: TRBJ2-7
V: TRBV2
D: TRBD2
CDR3: CASREGLAGNYEQYF
DNA: TGTGCCAGCAGGGAGGGACTAGCGGGAAACTACGAGCAGTACTTC

size: NA
J: TRBJ1-2
V: TRBV7-8
D: NA
CDR3: CASSPAGGFPTLGYTF
DNA: TGTGCCAGCAGCCCAGCTGGAGGTTTTCCTACTCTCGGCTACACCTTC

size: NA
J: TRBJ2-2
V: TRBV6-4
D: TRBD1
CDR3: CASSRDRATGELFF
DNA: TGTGCCAGCAGCCGAGACAGGGCCACCGGGGAGCTGTTTTTT

size: few
J: TRBJ2-7
V: TRBV7-9
D: TRBD1
CDR3: CASSQNDRGSYEQYF
DNA: TGTGCCAGCAGTCAAAACGACAGGGGCTCCTACGAGCAGTACTTC

size: few
J: TRBJ2-1
V: TRBV30
D: TRBD2
CDR3: CAHRAGFGGSPSSYNEQFF
DNA: TGTGCCCACCGAGCGGGGTTCGGCGGGAGCCCTAGCTCCTACAATGAGCAGTTCTTC

size: NA
J: TRBJ2-7
V: TRBV5-1
D: TRBD1
CDR3: CASSHRDRGNEQYF
DNA: TGCGCCAGCAGCCACCGGGACAGGGGGAACGAGCAGTACTTC

size: NA
J: TRBJ2-5
V: TRBV5-6
D: NA
CDR3: CASSLAGSGEGQYF
DNA: TGTGCCAGCAGCTTGGCGGGTAGCGGCGAGGGCCAGTACTTC

size: NA
J: TRBJ1-2
V: TRBV4-1
D: TRBD1
CDR3: CASSLAVGQNYGYTF
DNA: TGCGCCAGCAGCCTCGCGGTGGGACAGAACTATGGCTACACCTTC

size: few
J: TRBJ2-3
V: TRBV5-1
D: NA
CDR3: CASSLALSDTQYF
DNA: TGCGCCAGCAGCTTGGCACTGTCAGATACGCAGTATTTT

size: NA
J: TRBJ1-5
V: TRBV28
D: NA
CDR3: CASSSPPGAGERSGRGQPQHF
DNA: TGTGCCAGCAGTTCCCCCCCCGGGGCAGGGGAACGGAGTGGCCGGGGACAGCCCCAGCATTTT

size: NA
J: TRBJ1-4
V: TRBV6-6
D: TRBD1
CDR3: CASTPGQGSEKLFF
DNA: TGTGCCAGCACCCCCGGACAGGGCTCCGAAAAACTGTTTTTT

size: NA
J: TRBJ2-2
V: TRBV11-1
D: NA
CDR3: CASSLVGGDTTGELFF
DNA: TGTGCCAGCAGCTTAGTGGGGGGAGACACCACCGGGGAGCTGTTTTTT

size: NA
J: TRBJ2-1
V: TRBV6-6
D: NA
CDR3: CASSPLGGSYNEQFF
DNA: TGTGCCAGCAGTCCCTTGGGGGGCTCCTACAATGAGCAGTTCTTC

size: NA
J: TRBJ2-1
V: TRBV4-2
D: TRBD2
CDR3: CASSQDGGGSYNEQFF
DNA: TGTGCCAGCAGCCAAGATGGCGGGGGCTCCTACAATGAGCAGTTCTTC

size: few
J: TRBJ2-7
V: TRBV28
D: TRBD1
CDR3: CASSPPPGQGLIEYF
DNA: TGTGCCAGCAGCCCCCCTCCGGGACAGGGGCTCATAGAGTACTTC

size: NA
J: TRBJ1-5
V: TRBV19
D: NA
CDR3: CASSPITSYRTSNQPQHF
DNA: TGTGCCAGTAGTCCTATAACTTCGTATAGAACTAGCAATCAGCCCCAGCATTTT

size: NA
J: TRBJ2-7
V: TRBV29-1
D: TRBD2
CDR3: CSVGGTSVYEQYF
DNA: TGCAGCGTTGGCGGGACTAGCGTCTACGAGCAGTACTTC

size: NA
J: TRBJ2-7
V: TRBV30
D: NA
CDR3: CAWSVNSHEQYF
DNA: TGTGCCTGGAGTGTAAATAGTCACGAGCAGTACTTC

size: NA
J: TRBJ2-2
V: TRBV30
D: TRBD2
CDR3: CAWSVGTSGPGELFF
DNA: TGTGCCTGGAGCGTCGGGACTAGCGGACCCGGGGAGCTGTTTTTT

size: NA
J: TRBJ1-2
V: TRBV5-4
D: NA
CDR3: CASSLAAGYNYGYTF
DNA: TGTGCCAGCAGCTTGGCAGCGGGGTACAACTATGGCTACACCTTC

size: few
J: TRBJ1-1
V: TRBV29-1
D: NA
CDR3: CSVEQNMNTEAFF
DNA: TGCAGCGTTGAGCAGAACATGAACACTGAAGCTTTCTTT

size: NA
J: TRBJ1-2
V: TRBV7-9
D: NA
CDR3: CASSLPPTTQHTF
DNA: TGTGCCAGCAGCTTACCCCCAACCACACAGCACACCTTC

size: NA
J: TRBJ2-6
V: TRBV5-1
D: NA
CDR3: CASSLRWQAGANVLTF
DNA: TGCGCCAGCAGCTTACGATGGCAGGCTGGGGCCAACGTCCTGACTTTC

size: NA
J: TRBJ1-5
V: TRBV18
D: TRBD1
CDR3: CASSPGQGAEQPQHF
DNA: TGTGCCAGCTCCCCGGGACAGGGGGCTGAGCAGCCCCAGCATTTT

size: NA
J: TRBJ1-2
V: TRBV5-6
D: TRBD1
CDR3: CASSLDGDRSYGYTF
DNA: TGTGCCAGCAGCTTGGACGGGGACAGGAGCTATGGCTACACCTTC